The sequence of this TCR beta chain was determined in a study of T cells in localized non-small cell lung cancer. General study results and limits: Patients showing higher blood T cell density tended to see longer overall survival. In adjacent lung appeared a median roughly 56 of the top 100 tumor clones.

Profiled with immunoSEQ multiplex PCR; TCRdb holds only in-frame clones, not every one. The table has over a thousand clones, under 25% seen once. According to the study, adjacent lung free of atypia was obtained at least 2 cm from the tumor margin. Germline lookup yields CDR1 MNHGY and CDR2 SAAAGT. The CDR3 totals 15 residues. In this sample, this clone turned up a few times. What it recognizes is unknown. A junction end diverges from the germline sequence, so it may reflect a read error. The genes are TRBV6-8 and TRBJ2-7, with 8 bases identical to TRBD1. Specimen: normal lung tissue next to the tumor, collected before any cancer treatment. The TCR was taken from a male donor at least 60 years old with stage III squamous cell lung carcinoma. The chain's CDR3 is CAISSTGTGLYEQYF. CDR3 DNA: TGTGCCATCAGTTCTACCGGGACAGGACTTTACGAGCAGTACTTC.